This is a list of T cell receptor beta chains from one sample in a study of Tregs in tolerant kidney transplant recipients. No cognate antigen is known for these TCRs. Some clones are missing from TCRdb's copy, which holds only in-frame ones; the method was immunoSEQ multiplex PCR. The sample holds tens of thousands of clones, about 95% seen once. Sequencing was done on a sample of Tregs from blood cultured with allogeneic cells. Receptor source: a human donor in good health. Each CDR3 is given with its conserved first and last residue. D genes are given only for firm matches. Not all rows give a size; the values are once, few, many and, for expanded clones, a class.

>.|TRBJ2-1|TRBV30|.
TGTGCCTGGAGTATCGGAGGGAATGAGCAGTTCTTC
CAWSIGGNEQFF
>.|TRBJ1-1|TRBV6-6|TRBD1
TGTGCCAGCAGTTACTCCGGGACAGCCGCCACTGAAGCTTTCTTT
CASSYSGTAATEAFF
>.|TRBJ2-3|TRBV19|TRBD2
TGTGCCAGTAGTATAAAGTACGGCGGGAGGGGGACAGATACGCAGTATTTT
CASSIKYGGRGTDTQYF
>.|TRBJ2-6|TRBV5-4|.
TGTGCCAGCAGCTTGGGAGGGACTGGGGCCAACGTCCTGACTTTC
CASSLGGTGANVLTF
>.|TRBJ1-2|TRBV19|.
TGTGCCAGTAGTTTCCCTAGCCAGGGTGGCAATGGCTACACCTTC
CASSFPSQGGNGYTF
>.|TRBJ2-5|TRBV7-3|TRBD2
TGTGCCAGCAGCTCGGCGGGGGAGGAGACCCAGTACTTC
CASSSAGEETQYF
>.|TRBJ2-1|TRBV9|TRBD2
TGTGCCAGCAGCGTAGTTTCGACTAGCGGGGCCCCCTACAATGAGCAGTTCTTC
CASSVVSTSGAPYNEQFF
>.|TRBJ2-2|TRBV11-3|.
TGTGCCAGCAGCTTAGGAGGCTGGCCAGGGGCGGAGACCGGGGAGCTGTTTTTT
CASSLGGWPGAETGELFF
>.|TRBJ1-1|TRBV10-3|TRBD1
TGTGCCATCAGTGTGGGGACAGGGGGCAACACTGAAGCTTTCTTT
CAISVGTGGNTEAFF
>.|TRBJ1-1|TRBV11-2|.
TGTGCCAGCAGCTCCTCGTATGGAACTGAAGCTTTCTTT
CASSSSYGTEAFF
>.|TRBJ1-5|TRBV9|.
TGTGCCAGCAGCGTAGGGGTAGGATCGGGCAATCAGCCCCAGCATTTT
CASSVGVGSGNQPQHF
>.|TRBJ1-5|TRBV28|TRBD1
TGTGCCAGCAGTTTATCGACAGGGGGACAGCATTTT
CASSLSTGGQHF
>.|TRBJ1-5|TRBV10-3|.
TGTGCCATCAGTGGGGACAGCAATCAGCCCCAGCATTTT
CAISGDSNQPQHF
>.|TRBJ2-2|TRBV10-2|.
TGCGCCACCAGATCTTGGAACACCGGGGAGCTGTTTTTT
CATRSWNTGELFF
>.|TRBJ2-7|TRBV7-9|.
TGTGCCAGCAGAGGGGAGTCTGACTACTACTACGAGCAGTACTTC
CASRGESDYYYEQYF
>.|TRBJ1-5|TRBV18|TRBD1
TGTGCCAGCTCCCCGGGACAGGGACAGCCCCAGCATTTT
CASSPGQGQPQHF
>.|TRBJ2-5|TRBV7-6|.
TGTGCCAGCAGCTTCCTCCGGCGGAGCTCCCAAGAGACCCAGTACTTC
CASSFLRRSSQETQYF
>.|TRBJ1-2|TRBV27|.
TGTGCCAGCCGCCTCAGCACAGCGAACTATGGCTACACCTTC
CASRLSTANYGYTF
>.|TRBJ1-1|TRBV10-1|.
TGCGCCAGCAGTGAGTCCTATGGGGAGTGGGCTTTCTTT
CASSESYGEWAFF
>.|TRBJ2-5|TRBV13|.
TGTGCCAGCAGCTCCTCGACAGGTCAAGAGACCCAGTACTTC
CASSSSTGQETQYF
>once|TRBJ2-1|TRBV9|TRBD2
TGTGCCAGCAGCGTAGGGACTAGCGGGGTCTCAAGCTCCTACAATGAGCAGTTCTTC
CASSVGTSGVSSSYNEQFF
>.|TRBJ2-1|TRBV9|.
TGTGCCAGCAGCGTAGGGCGGGGTACCTACAATGAGCAGTTCTTC
CASSVGRGTYNEQFF
>.|TRBJ1-1|TRBV25-1|.
TGTGCCAGCAGTGAATTTGCTGAAGCTTTCTTT
CASSEFAEAFF
>.|TRBJ2-7|TRBV10-3|.
TGTGCCATCAGTGAGGGGCAGGACTACGAGCAGTACTTC
CAISEGQDYEQYF
>.|TRBJ1-5|TRBV7-9|TRBD1
TGTGCCAGCACGAGGGACAGCGAACAGCCCCAGCATTTT
CASTRDSEQPQHF
>.|TRBJ2-4|TRBV2|.
TGTGCCAGCGTGGATGTGGGAGCCAAAAACATTCAGTACTTC
CASVDVGAKNIQYF
>.|TRBJ2-5|TRBV14|.
TGTGCCAGCAGCCAATCGAGGGTTAGAGAAGAGACCCAGTACTTC
CASSQSRVREETQYF
>.|TRBJ2-1|TRBV6-6|TRBD2
TGTGCCAGCAGTTACTCCCGCGGGGGGGCTCTTAATGAGCAGTTCTTC
CASSYSRGGALNEQFF
>.|TRBJ2-7|TRBV6-6|.
TGTGCCAGCAGTTACCGGAGCGAGCAGTACTTC
CASSYRSEQYF
>.|TRBJ2-1|TRBV7-9|TRBD1
TGTGCCAGCAGCTTAGGGACAGGGGGCGGGTACAATGAGCAGTTCTTC
CASSLGTGGGYNEQFF
>.|TRBJ1-5|TRBV29-1|.
TGCAGCGCCTCGACAGGAAATAGCAATCAGCCCCAGCATTTT
CSASTGNSNQPQHF
>.|TRBJ2-1|TRBV29-1|.
TGCACCACCCGAGGGCTAGCTGGCAATGAGCAGTTCTTC
CTTRGLAGNEQFF
>.|TRBJ1-5|TRBV19|.
TGTGCCAGTAGTATAAAGCCTCTGACGCCCCAGCATTTT
CASSIKPLTPQHF
>.|TRBJ2-3|TRBV5-1|TRBD2
TGCGCCAGCAGCTTGGTACTAGCGGGAGTTAGAGATACGCAGTATTTT
CASSLVLAGVRDTQYF
>once|TRBJ2-3|TRBV27|.
TGTGCCAGCAGTTCCACTTTAGACGCGGTTAGCACAGATACGCAGTATTTT
CASSSTLDAVSTDTQYF
>.|TRBJ2-7|TRBV10-1|.
TGCGCCAGCGGGACCTTATACGAGCAGTACTTC
CASGTLYEQYF
>once|TRBJ2-5|TRBV7-2|TRBD2
TGTGCCAGCAGCTTCGGCGGGGGGGCCGGAGAGACCCAGTACTTC
CASSFGGGAGETQYF
>.|TRBJ2-7|TRBV30|.
TGTGCCTGGAAACCGACAGAAGACTACGAGCAGTACTTC
CAWKPTEDYEQYF
>.|TRBJ1-6|TRBV7-2|.
TGTGCCAGCAGCGTGTTGCCTTACTATAATTCACCCCTCCACTTT
CASSVLPYYNSPLHF
>.|TRBJ2-5|TRBV25-1|.
TGTGCCAGCAGTGAATATCTAGTACAGGGCTCAGAGACCCAGTACTTC
CASSEYLVQGSETQYF
>.|TRBJ2-5|TRBV30|.
TGTGCCTGGTCCCTAAATGGCAGGGGTGTGTGGACCCAGTACTTC
CAWSLNGRGVWTQYF
>.|TRBJ2-7|TRBV5-1|TRBD1
TGCGCCAGCAGCTTGGGGACTCTCCGGGACAGGGGGTCGAGCTACGAGCAGTACTTC
CASSLGTLRDRGSSYEQYF
>once|TRBJ1-1|TRBV5-5|.
TGTGCCAGCAGCTCGGATCCGGGGCGTCGGACTGAAGCTTTCTTT
CASSSDPGRRTEAFF